This TCR beta chain was recorded in a study of T cells in Graves' hyperthyroidism and ophthalmopathy. Study at large: Staff took peripheral blood when the initial diagnosis was made, before any treatment began.

This clonotype has a count of ten or more. The patients, who ranged from 18 to 65 in age, presented with newly diagnosed hyperthyroidism lasting under 2 months. Source material for PBMCs was about 10 ml fresh peripheral blood. TCR beta CDR3 sequences were amplified from RNA transcripts. The TCR CDR3 was amplified in a first-round RT-PCR using the HTBI primer set. Using its own MiXCR run on the multiplex PCR reads, TCRdb lists one record per CDR3 protein. Counted here are hundreds of thousands of distinct CDR3 sequences, roughly 20% occurring once; the ten biggest clones make up over 15%. The germline CDR1 and CDR2 sequences are LGHDT and YNNKEL (reference sequence). V lost 2 bases to trimming and J lost 0 bases, with 10 bases between them. This CDR3 comprises 15 residues.

The TCR comes from a woman in her 50s with Graves' hyperthyroidism that later progressed to Graves' ophthalmopathy. The chain is built from TRBV3-1 and TRBJ1-1; D ambiguous. Sample: blood. CDR3 in amino acids: CASSQIAHMNTEAFF. The CDR3 region has the DNA TGTGCCAGCAGCCAAATCGCCCATATGAACACTGAAGCTTTCTTT.